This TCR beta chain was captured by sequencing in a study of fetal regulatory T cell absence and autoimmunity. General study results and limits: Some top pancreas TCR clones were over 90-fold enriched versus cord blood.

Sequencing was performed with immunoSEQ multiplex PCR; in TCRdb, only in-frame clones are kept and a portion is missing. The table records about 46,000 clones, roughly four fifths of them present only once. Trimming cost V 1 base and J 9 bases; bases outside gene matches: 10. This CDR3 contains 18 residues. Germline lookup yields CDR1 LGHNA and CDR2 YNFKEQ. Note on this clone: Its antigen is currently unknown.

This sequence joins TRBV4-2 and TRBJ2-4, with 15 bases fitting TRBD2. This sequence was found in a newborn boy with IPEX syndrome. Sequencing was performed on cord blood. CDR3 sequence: CASSQGGLAGGMRGIQYF. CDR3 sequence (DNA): TGTGCCAGCAGCCAAGGGGGACTAGCGGGAGGCATGAGGGGCATTCAGTACTTC.